This TCR beta chain was observed in a study of cytomegalovirus exposure and HLA in healthy donors. Deletions cut 1 base from V and 7 bases from J, with 8 bases between. The CDR3 contains 12 residues. Germline CDR1 is SGHVS and CDR2 is FQNEAQ. Of note for this clone: The antigen remains undetermined.

Study conclusions and caveats: Compared with the roughly 700-donor mean, an Asian-associated ancestry cluster reportedly had fewer N-insertions, according to a later analysis. 87-base-pair reads could not separate some V segments, including TRBV6-2 and TRBV6-3.

This PCR relied on a set of 60 Vbeta primers and 13 Jbeta primers. Assay used: immunoSEQ multiplex PCR; TCRdb lists only in-frame clones, some missing. In the table there are 210,000 or so clones, approximately 82% of which are singletons. Sequencing was done on a sample of PBMCs. The origin of this receptor is a man aged 18 to 35 in good health and CMV-seronegative. The genes are TRBV7-8 and TRBJ2-7; D is uncertain. The CDR3 here is CASSLGLAEQYF. CDR3 in DNA: TGTGCCAGCAGCTTAGGGCTCGCTGAGCAGTACTTC.